The 28 T cell receptor beta chains listed next were all sequenced from one sample in a study of early T cells in non-severe SARS-CoV-2 infection. Each CDR3 protein is one row after TCRdb ran MiXCR on the 5' RACE reads. Of approximately 71,000 distinct CDR3 sequences listed, 11% are singletons. The sequenced sample was whole blood. The source of these receptors is an adult who was a healthcare worker with PCR-confirmed SARS-CoV-2 infection or an uninfected control (not recorded which).

V is TRBV28 and J is TRBJ2-4; 8 nucleotides match TRBD1. Germline CDR1 and CDR2: MDHEN and SYDVKM. V dropped 5 bases and J dropped 5; count of bases not matched to a gene: 8. CDR3 length: 15 amino acids. As DNA, the CDR3 is TGTGCCAGCAGTCTACCCGGACAGGGCGAAAACATTCAGTACTTC. It codes for CASSLPGQGENIQYF.

This clonotype appeared a few times. The J gene is TRBJ1-1, the V gene TRBV6-1; D ambiguous. With 6 bases removed from V and 7 bases from J, the gap between germline ends came to 12 bases. This CDR3 has 12 amino acids. From germline, CDR1 is MNHNS and CDR2 SASEGT. The CDR3 spells CASRGILSEAFF. The CDR3 coding sequence is TGTGCCAGCAGAGGGATTCTGAGTGAAGCTTTCTTT.

This clonotype was found a few times. The chain employs TRBV4-3 and TRBJ1-2; D is undetermined. This CDR3 spans 14 amino acids. Per the germline V gene, CDR1 is LGHNA and CDR2 is YSLEER. Trimming cost V 4 bases and J 2 bases, with 11 bases left between them. The CDR3 DNA sequence: TGCGCCAGCAGCCCCACGGTAACGAACTATGGCTACACCTTC. This sequence encodes CASSPTVTNYGYTF.

This clonotype showed up many times. The chain uses TRBV11-2 and TRBJ2-7; 10 bases map to TRBD1. Germline CDR1 reads SGHAT; CDR2 reads FQNNGV. V was clipped by 5 bases and J by 2 bases; unmatched bases: 6. CDR3 size: 15 residues. The CDR3 sequence: CASSVPGQGPYEQYF. CDR3 in DNA: TGTGCCAGCAGCGTTCCGGGACAGGGGCCCTACGAGCAGTACTTC.

This chain joins TRBV4-3 and TRBJ1-1; TRBD1 is a possible D gene (5 bases). V lost 0 bases, J lost 9 bases, and 11 bases lay in between. CDR1 is LGHNA, CDR2 YSLEER, per germline. CDR3 length equals 13 residues. The CDR3 DNA reads TGCGCCAGCAGCCAAGAACTGGGGGATAAAGCTTTCTTT. As protein: CASSQELGDKAFF.

This clonotype occurred many times. V and J are TRBV12-3 or TRBV12-4 and TRBJ2-1, with 9 bases matching TRBD2. V lost 3 bases, J lost 16 bases, and 4 bases stayed unmatched. CDR3 length equals 11 residues. The CDR3 nucleotides are TGTGCCAGCAGTTTTGGCGGGAGGGCCTTCTTC. As protein: CASSFGGRAFF.

This clonotype showed up just a few times. The V and J genes are TRBV6-8 and TRBJ2-3, with 7 positions matching TRBD1. Germline V gives CDR1 MNHGY, CDR2 SAAAGT. The length of the CDR3 is 15 residues. The trim removed 6 bases at V and 4 bases at J, leaving 10 bases unmatched. DNA for the CDR3: TGTGCCAGCAGGGGTGGACAGGTTGCGGCAGATACGCAGTATTTT. Translating it yields CASRGGQVAADTQYF.

In its sample, this clonotype was seen many times. The V and J genes are TRBV24-1 and TRBJ1-4, with a possible D match to TRBD1 (5 bases). Germline values: CDR1 KGHDR, CDR2 SFDVKD. The V end was cut by 10 bases, the J end by 8 bases, with 19 bases between. This CDR3 contains 14 residues. The CDR3 loop is CATPGGESKEKLFF. Written as DNA, the CDR3 is TGTGCCACTCCGGGAGGGGAAAGTAAGGAAAAACTGTTTTTT.

This clonotype was detected only a few times. The chain links TRBV5-1 to TRBJ1-2; no reliable D call. The CDR3 loop spans 14 amino acids. CDR1 is SGHRS and CDR2 is YFSETQ in the germline V gene. The V end lost 2 bases, the J end lost 5 bases, and 13 bases lay between the germline ends. The CDR3 bases are TGCGCCAGCAGCTTTGACATTCGTGATTATGGCTACACCTTC. It translates to CASSFDIRDYGYTF.

There are many counts of this clonotype. Written as DNA, the CDR3 is TGCAGTGCTACTAGCTCGACTAGCGGGAGCACGTACTTC. Its translation is CSATSSTSGSTYF. The rearrangement joins TRBV20-1 to TRBJ2-7; 12 bases line up with TRBD2. This CDR3 has 13 residues. J lost 12 bases, V lost 4 bases, and 10 bases had no gene match. CDR1 is DFQATT and CDR2 is SNEGSKA in the germline V gene (reference sequence).

This chain links TRBV5-1 with TRBJ1-2, with unresolved D. V was pared by 0 bases and J by 0 bases, with 9 bases between. The CDR3 covers 15 residues. Germline lookup yields CDR1 SGHRS and CDR2 YFSETQ. The DNA of the CDR3 is TGCGCCAGCAGCTTGGATGGCAGCTCTAACTATGGCTACACCTTC. As protein: CASSLDGSSNYGYTF.

V is TRBV6-2 or TRBV6-3 and J is TRBJ1-1; D may be TRBD1 (5 bases). Per germline, CDR1 MNHEY and CDR2 SVGEGT. Trimming stripped 1 base from V and 8 bases from J, with 14 bases between. The CDR3 covers 14 residues. CDR3 amino acids: CASSYWNRQLEAFF. The CDR3 nucleotides read TGTGCCAGCAGTTACTGGAACAGACAGCTAGAAGCTTTCTTT.

V gene TRBV5-1 combines with J gene TRBJ1-3; D ambiguous. CDR1 and CDR2 from the germline V gene are SGHRS and YFSETQ. The CDR3 totals 13 residues. V lost 0 bases and J 4 bases, leaving 5 bases between the germline ends. In DNA form, the CDR3 reads TGCGCCAGCAGCTTGGCCCCGGGAAACACCATATATTTT. Translation gives CASSLAPGNTIYF.

The chain joins TRBV14 to TRBJ1-2; D remains ambiguous. This CDR3 comprises 13 residues. Per germline, CDR1 SGHDN and CDR2 FVKESK. Trimming took off 3 bases at V and 4 bases at J, with 9 bases between the two ends. The CDR3 loop is CASSHGPTYGYTF. CDR3 nucleotides: TGTGCCAGCAGCCATGGACCAACCTATGGCTACACCTTC.

DNA of the CDR3: TGTGCCAGCAGACCAACGGGAGGGAGCTCCTACGAGCAGTACTTC. Residues: CASRPTGGSSYEQYF. V usage is TRBV6-2 or TRBV6-3 and J usage is TRBJ2-7; TRBD2 agrees at 8 bases. The junction had 7 bases not matched to a gene; V was cut back by 6 bases and J by 0 bases. The germline gives CDR1 MNHEY, CDR2 SVGEGT. The CDR3 covers 15 residues.

This clonotype showed up many times. The J gene is TRBJ1-2, the V gene TRBV25-1; D gene uncertain. The ends were cut back, 1 base at V and 8 bases at J, with 8 bases in the middle. The CDR3 runs to 12 residues. Looked up from germline, CDR1 is MGHDK and CDR2 is SYGVNS. Written as DNA, the CDR3 is TGTGCCAGCAGTGAATTTGGCACAGGCTACACCTTC. Protein product: CASSEFGTGYTF.

This clonotype was seen ten or more times. The chain has TRBV7-9 and TRBJ2-3, with D unresolved. The ends were cut back, 6 bases at V and 0 bases at J, with 7 bases in the middle. There are 13 residues in the CDR3. The germline V gene has CDR1 SEHNR and CDR2 FQNEAQ (reference sequence). DNA for the CDR3: TGTGCCAGCAGTTTTCCTAGCACAGATACGCAGTATTTT. Amino acid sequence: CASSFPSTDTQYF. Full variable domain (rest looked up from reference TRBV7-9 and TRBJ2-3): DTGVSQNPRHKITKRGQNVTFRCDPISEHNRLYWYRQTLGQGPEFLTYFQNEAQLEKSRLLSDRFSAERPKGSFSTLEIQRTEQGDSAMYLCASSFPSTDTQYFGPGTRLTVL.

The rearrangement joins TRBV20-1 to TRBJ2-7; 15 bases agree with TRBD2. CDR3 length: 13 amino acids. CDR1 is DFQATT and CDR2 is SNEGSKA in the germline V gene (reference sequence). V trimming: 6 bases; J trimming: 11 bases; junction bases outside the gene matches: 8. CDR3 loop: CSAGTSGRTGEYF. The CDR3 region has the DNA TGCAGTGCGGGGACTAGCGGGAGGACGGGGGAGTACTTC.

The CDR3 DNA reads TGTGCCAGCAGTACGGGGGACAGGAATAATCAGCCCCAGCATTTT. Translation gives CASSTGDRNNQPQHF. The rearrangement links TRBV12-3 or TRBV12-4 to TRBJ1-5; 8 bases line up with TRBD1. The length of the CDR3 is 15 residues. J gave up 4 bases and V 5 bases, and 7 bases lay outside the gene matches.

At least ten counts were recorded for this clonotype. V gene TRBV7-3 combines with J gene TRBJ1-1, with D possibly matching TRBD1 (5 bases). There are 13 residues in the CDR3. Per the germline V gene, CDR1 is SGHTA and CDR2 is FQGTGA. Trimming stripped 6 bases from V and 4 bases from J, with 12 bases between. CDR3 DNA sequence: TGTGCCAGCAGTTTGGGGGTGGGCACTGAAGCTTTCTTT. The encoded protein is CASSLGVGTEAFF.

At least ten counts were recorded for this clonotype. The chain has TRBV27 and TRBJ2-3; TRBD2 agrees at 9 bases. The CDR3 sequence is 16 residues long. The germline CDR1 and CDR2 sequences are MNHEY and SMNVEV (reference sequence). V was pared by 6 bases and J by 4 bases, with 11 bases of the junction left unmatched. The CDR3 DNA sequence: TGTGCCAGCAGACACCTTAGCGGGAGTGGAGCAGATACGCAGTATTTT. Amino acids: CASRHLSGSGADTQYF.

The genes are TRBV7-9 and TRBJ2-5; D is perhaps TRBD1 (6 bases). CDR1 is SEHNR, CDR2 FQNEAQ, per germline (reference sequence). The CDR3 covers 16 residues. V gave up 5 bases and J gave up 5 bases, with 21 bases separating them. The CDR3 DNA follows: TGTGCCAGCAGCCATAACGAACCGGGACATGGGGAGACCCAGTACTTC. This sequence encodes CASSHNEPGHGETQYF.

At least ten counts were recorded for this clonotype. The chain carries TRBV4-1 and TRBJ1-5; 8 nucleotides align to TRBD1. This CDR3 contains 16 residues. Per germline, CDR1 MGHRA and CDR2 YSYEKL. V lost 4 bases and J lost 4; bases outside the gene matches: 9. This CDR3 is CASSRDRGAGNQPQHF. DNA for the CDR3: TGCGCCAGCAGCCGAGACAGGGGCGCGGGTAATCAGCCCCAGCATTTT.

This clonotype was observed at least ten times. V gene TRBV28 combines with J gene TRBJ1-1, with 7 nucleotides matching TRBD1. The ends lost 8 bases at V and 3 bases at J; junction bases unmatched: 18. This CDR3 is 17 amino acids long. Germline V gives CDR1 MDHEN, CDR2 SYDVKM. In DNA form, the CDR3 reads TGTGCCAGCCGAATGGGGGCTACAGGGGTCGGGGACACTGAAGCTTTCTTT. Translation: CASRMGATGVGDTEAFF.

This clonotype was counted a few times. The V and J genes are TRBV7-2 and TRBJ1-2; a weak D match, TRBD1 (5 bases). This CDR3 comprises 16 residues. Between the trimmed V and J ends, which lost 5 bases and 1 base, there was a span of 17 bases. Per germline, CDR1 SGHTA and CDR2 FQGNSA. The CDR3 region is CASSLRYQGDNYGYTF. The CDR3 DNA sequence: TGTGCCAGCAGCCTTAGGTATCAGGGAGATAACTATGGCTACACCTTC. The complete variable domain, with remaining parts taken from reference TRBV7-2 and TRBJ1-2, reads GAGVSQSPSNKVTEKGKDVELRCDPISGHTALYWYRQSLGQGLEFLIYFQGNSAPDKSGLPSDRFSAERTGGSVSTLTIQRTQQEDSAVYLCASSLRYQGDNYGYTFGSGTRLTVV.

This clonotype was found many times. The chain couples TRBV4-1 to TRBJ2-1; TRBD2 matches 12 bases. With V trimmed by 2 bases and J by 5 bases, 4 bases remained unmatched. The germline V gene has CDR1 MGHRA and CDR2 YSYEKL. This CDR3 region has 16 residues. The CDR3 nucleotides are TGCGCCAGCAGCCAAACCCTAGCGGGGGGGAACAATGAGCAGTTCTTC. It encodes CASSQTLAGGNNEQFF.

This rearrangement joins TRBV5-6 to TRBJ1-5, with 11 bases aligning to TRBD1. This CDR3 has 15 amino acids. Germline V lookup: CDR1 SGHDT, CDR2 YYEEEE. V trimming: 4 bases; J trimming: 8 bases; junction bases outside the gene matches: 8. CDR3 nucleotides: TGTGCCAGCAGCCAGGCGGGACAGGGGGAAAAGCCCCAGCATTTT. Its translation: CASSQAGQGEKPQHF.

The sample holds many counts of this clonotype. The chain has TRBV7-7 and TRBJ2-5; 9 nucleotides agree with TRBD2. This CDR3 comprises 15 residues. Germline loops: CDR1 SSHAT, CDR2 FNYEAQ (reference sequence). The ends lost 5 bases at V and 1 base at J; junction bases unmatched: 5. The CDR3 is CASSPTSGGQETQYF. The CDR3 DNA reads as TGTGCCAGCAGCCCGACTAGCGGAGGCCAAGAGACCCAGTACTTC. The full variable domain, with the rest looked up from reference TRBV7-7 and TRBJ2-5, is GAGVSQSPRYKVTKRGQDVTLRCDPISSHATLYWYQQALGQGPEFLTYFNYEAQPDKSGLPSDRFSAERPEGSISTLTIQRTEQRDSAMYRCASSPTSGGQETQYFGPGTRLLVL.